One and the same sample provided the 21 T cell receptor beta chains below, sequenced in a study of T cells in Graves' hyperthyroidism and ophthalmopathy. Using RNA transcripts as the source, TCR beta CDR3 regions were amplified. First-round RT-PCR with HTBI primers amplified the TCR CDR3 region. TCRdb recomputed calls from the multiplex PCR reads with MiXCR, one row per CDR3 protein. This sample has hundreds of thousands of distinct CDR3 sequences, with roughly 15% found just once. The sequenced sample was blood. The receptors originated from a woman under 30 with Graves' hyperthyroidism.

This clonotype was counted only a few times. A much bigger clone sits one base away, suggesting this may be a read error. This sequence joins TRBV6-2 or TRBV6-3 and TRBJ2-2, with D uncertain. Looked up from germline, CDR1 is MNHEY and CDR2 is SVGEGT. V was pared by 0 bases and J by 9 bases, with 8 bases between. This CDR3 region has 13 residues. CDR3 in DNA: TGTGCCAGCAGTTACTCGCGGACCAGGGAGCTGTTTTTT. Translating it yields CASSYSRTRELFF.

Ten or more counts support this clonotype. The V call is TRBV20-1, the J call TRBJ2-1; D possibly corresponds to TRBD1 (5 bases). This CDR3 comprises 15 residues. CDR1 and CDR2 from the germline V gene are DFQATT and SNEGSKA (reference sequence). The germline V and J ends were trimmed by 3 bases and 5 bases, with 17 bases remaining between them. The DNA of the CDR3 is TGCAGTGCTAGTGGGGCCAGGAGACTTGACAATGAGCAGTTCTTC. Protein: CSASGARRLDNEQFF.

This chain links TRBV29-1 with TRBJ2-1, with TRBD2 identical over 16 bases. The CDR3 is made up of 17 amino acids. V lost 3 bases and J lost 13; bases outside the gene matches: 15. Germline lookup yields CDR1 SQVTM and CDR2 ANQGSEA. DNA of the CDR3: TGCAGCGTTGACGGGTTGGGGGGACTAGCGGGAGGGCCGGGACAGTTCTTC. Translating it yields CSVDGLGGLAGGPGQFF.

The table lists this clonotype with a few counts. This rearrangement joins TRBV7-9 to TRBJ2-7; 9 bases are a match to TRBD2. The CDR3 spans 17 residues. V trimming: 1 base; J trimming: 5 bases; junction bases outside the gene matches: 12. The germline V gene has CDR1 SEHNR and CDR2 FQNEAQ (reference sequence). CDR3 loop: CASSLVTSGRSVHEQYF. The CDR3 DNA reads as TGTGCCAGCAGCTTAGTGACAAGCGGGAGGAGTGTACACGAGCAGTACTTC.

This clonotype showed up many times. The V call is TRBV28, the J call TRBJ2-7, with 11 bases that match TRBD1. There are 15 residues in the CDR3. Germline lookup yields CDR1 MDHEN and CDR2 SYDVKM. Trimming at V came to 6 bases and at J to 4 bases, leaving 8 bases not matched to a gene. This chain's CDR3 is CASRGGGQGGYEQYF. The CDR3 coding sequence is TGTGCCAGCAGAGGAGGGGGACAGGGGGGATACGAGCAGTACTTC.

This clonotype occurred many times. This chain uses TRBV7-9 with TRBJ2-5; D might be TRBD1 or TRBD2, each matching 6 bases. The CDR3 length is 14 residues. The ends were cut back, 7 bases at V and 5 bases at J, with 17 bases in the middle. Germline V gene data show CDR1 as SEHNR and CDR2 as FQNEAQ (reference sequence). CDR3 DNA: TGTGCCAGCATGAAATACGGGGGCCGGGAGACCCAGTACTTC. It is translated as CASMKYGGRETQYF.

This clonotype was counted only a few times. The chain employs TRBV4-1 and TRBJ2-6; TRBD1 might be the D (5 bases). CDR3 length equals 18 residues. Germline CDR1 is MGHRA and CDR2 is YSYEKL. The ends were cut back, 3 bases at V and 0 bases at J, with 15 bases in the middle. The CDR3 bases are TGCGCCAGCAGCCAGAGCTGGCAGGGCCGCTCTGGGGCCAACGTCCTGACTTTC. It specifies CASSQSWQGRSGANVLTF.

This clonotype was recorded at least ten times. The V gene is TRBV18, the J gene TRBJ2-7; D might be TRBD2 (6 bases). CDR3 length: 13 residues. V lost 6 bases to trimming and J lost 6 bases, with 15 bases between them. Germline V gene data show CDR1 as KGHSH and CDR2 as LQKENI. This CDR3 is CASSPREPGEQYF. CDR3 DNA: TGTGCCAGCTCCCCCCGGGAGCCAGGCGAGCAGTACTTC.

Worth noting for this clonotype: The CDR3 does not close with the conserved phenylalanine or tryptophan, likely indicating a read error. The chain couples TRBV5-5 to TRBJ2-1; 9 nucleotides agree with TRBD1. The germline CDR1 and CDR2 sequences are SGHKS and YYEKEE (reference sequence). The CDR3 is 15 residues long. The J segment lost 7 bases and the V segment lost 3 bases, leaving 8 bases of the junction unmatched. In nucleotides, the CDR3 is TGTGCCAGCAGCTGGGGACAGGGTGGTCTTAATGAGCAGTTCCTC. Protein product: CASSWGQGGLNEQFL.

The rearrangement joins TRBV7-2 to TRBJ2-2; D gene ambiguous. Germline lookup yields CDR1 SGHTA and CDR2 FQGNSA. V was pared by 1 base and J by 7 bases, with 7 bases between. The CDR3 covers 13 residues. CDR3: CASSLDGVGELFF. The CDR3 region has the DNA TGTGCCAGCAGCTTAGATGGTGTCGGGGAGCTGTTTTTT.

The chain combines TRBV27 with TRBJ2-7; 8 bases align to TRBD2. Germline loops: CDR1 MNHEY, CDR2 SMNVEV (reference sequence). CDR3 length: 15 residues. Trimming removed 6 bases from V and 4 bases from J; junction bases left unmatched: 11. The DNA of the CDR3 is TGTGCCAGCAGCCCCACCCGACTAGCGCAATACGAGCAGTACTTC. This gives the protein CASSPTRLAQYEQYF.

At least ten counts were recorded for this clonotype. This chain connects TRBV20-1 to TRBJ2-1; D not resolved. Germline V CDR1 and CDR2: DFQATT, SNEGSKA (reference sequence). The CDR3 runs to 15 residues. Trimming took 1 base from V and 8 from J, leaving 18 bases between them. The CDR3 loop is CSARGVFSGVDEQFF. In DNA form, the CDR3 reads TGCAGTGCTAGAGGGGTCTTTTCGGGTGTGGATGAGCAGTTCTTC.

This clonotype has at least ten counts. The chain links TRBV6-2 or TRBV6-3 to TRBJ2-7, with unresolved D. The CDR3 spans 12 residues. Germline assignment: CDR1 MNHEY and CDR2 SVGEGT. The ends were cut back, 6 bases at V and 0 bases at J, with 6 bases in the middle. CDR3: CASSYSSYEQYF. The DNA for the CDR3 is TGTGCCAGCAGCTATAGCTCCTACGAGCAGTACTTC.

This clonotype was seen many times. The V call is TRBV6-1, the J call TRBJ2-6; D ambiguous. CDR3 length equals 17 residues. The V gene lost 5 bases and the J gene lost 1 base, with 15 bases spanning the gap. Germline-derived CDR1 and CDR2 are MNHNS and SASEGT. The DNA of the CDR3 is TGTGCCAGCAGTCATCTTAGTCGAGGTTCTGGGGCCAACGTCCTGACTTTC. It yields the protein CASSHLSRGSGANVLTF.

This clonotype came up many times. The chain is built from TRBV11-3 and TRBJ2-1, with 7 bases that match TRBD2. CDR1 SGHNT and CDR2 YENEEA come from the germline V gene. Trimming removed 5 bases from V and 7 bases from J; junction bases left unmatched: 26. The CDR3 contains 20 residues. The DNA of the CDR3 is TGTGCCAGCAGCGGGGGGGGGAGGGGCGGCCAGAGAGGGCGTTCGAATGAGCAGTTCTTC. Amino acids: CASSGGGRGGQRGRSNEQFF.

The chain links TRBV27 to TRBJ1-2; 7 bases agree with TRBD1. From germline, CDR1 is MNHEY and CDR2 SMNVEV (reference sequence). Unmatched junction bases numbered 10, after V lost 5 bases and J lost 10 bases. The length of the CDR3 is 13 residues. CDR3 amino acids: CASSVLGQRLYTF. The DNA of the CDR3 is TGTGCCAGCAGTGTCCTGGGACAGCGCCTCTACACCTTC.

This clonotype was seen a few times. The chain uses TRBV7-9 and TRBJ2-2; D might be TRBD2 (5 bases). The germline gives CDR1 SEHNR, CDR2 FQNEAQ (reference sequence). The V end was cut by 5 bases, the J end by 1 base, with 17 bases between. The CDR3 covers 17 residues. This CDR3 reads CASSDLRRAGNTGELFF. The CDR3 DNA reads TGTGCCAGCAGCGATCTAAGGCGGGCGGGGAACACCGGGGAGCTGTTTTTT.

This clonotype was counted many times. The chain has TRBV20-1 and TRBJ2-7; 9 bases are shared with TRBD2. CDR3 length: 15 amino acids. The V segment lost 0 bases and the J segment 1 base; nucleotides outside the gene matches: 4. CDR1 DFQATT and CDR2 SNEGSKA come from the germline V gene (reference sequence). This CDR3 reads CSARDPTSGSYEQYF. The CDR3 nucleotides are TGCAGTGCTAGAGACCCGACTAGCGGATCCTACGAGCAGTACTTC.

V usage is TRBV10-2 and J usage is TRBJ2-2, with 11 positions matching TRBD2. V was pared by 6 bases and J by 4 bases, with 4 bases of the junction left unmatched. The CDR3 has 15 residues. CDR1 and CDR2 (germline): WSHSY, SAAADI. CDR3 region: CASRVAGGPTGELFF. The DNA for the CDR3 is TGCGCCAGCAGGGTAGCGGGAGGGCCCACCGGGGAGCTGTTTTTT.

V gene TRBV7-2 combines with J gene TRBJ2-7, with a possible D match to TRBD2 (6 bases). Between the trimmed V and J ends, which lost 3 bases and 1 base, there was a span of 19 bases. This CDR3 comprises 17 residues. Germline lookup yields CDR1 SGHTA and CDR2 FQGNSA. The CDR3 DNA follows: TGTGCCAGCAGCTTTCCGAAAAACGGGGGTTTTTCCTACGAGCAGTACTTC. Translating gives CASSFPKNGGFSYEQYF.

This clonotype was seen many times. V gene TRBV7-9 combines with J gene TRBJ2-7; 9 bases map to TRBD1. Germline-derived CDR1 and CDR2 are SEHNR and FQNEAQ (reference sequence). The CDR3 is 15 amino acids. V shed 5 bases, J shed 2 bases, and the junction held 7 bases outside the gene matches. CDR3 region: CASSPGTGTTYEQYF. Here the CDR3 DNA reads TGTGCCAGCAGCCCGGGGACAGGGACGACCTACGAGCAGTACTTC.